This TCR beta chain was profiled in a study of T-cell reconstitution after alpha-beta-depleted transplantation in children. The study's findings and limits: Among T cells one year after transplant, newly produced cells accounted for most counts and diversity.

The CDR3 has 14 residues. Trimming took 2 bases from V and 1 from J, leaving 10 bases between them. Germline CDR1 DFQATT, CDR2 SNEGSKA (reference sequence). Construction of the TCRbeta library involved unique molecular identifiers. TCRdb ran MiXCR on the PCR reads and lists one entry per CDR3 protein. Altogether hundreds of thousands of distinct CDR3 sequences are present, roughly 16% being singletons, with the ten largest covering just over 40%. Remarks on this clonotype: The antigen is not known.

V usage is TRBV20-1 and J usage is TRBJ2-3, with a possible D match to TRBD2 (6 bases). The sample in question was PBMCs, mostly from graft donor cells, obtained 360 days after TCRalphabeta/CD19-depleted stem cell transplant. The sequence was obtained from a male patient aged 2 to 9 who had a stem cell transplant for acute lymphoblastic leukemia, so the T cells may come from the graft donor. The CDR3 DNA is TGCAGTGCTAGATTTAGCGGCCGCACAGATACGCAGTATTTT. Residues: CSARFSGRTDTQYF.